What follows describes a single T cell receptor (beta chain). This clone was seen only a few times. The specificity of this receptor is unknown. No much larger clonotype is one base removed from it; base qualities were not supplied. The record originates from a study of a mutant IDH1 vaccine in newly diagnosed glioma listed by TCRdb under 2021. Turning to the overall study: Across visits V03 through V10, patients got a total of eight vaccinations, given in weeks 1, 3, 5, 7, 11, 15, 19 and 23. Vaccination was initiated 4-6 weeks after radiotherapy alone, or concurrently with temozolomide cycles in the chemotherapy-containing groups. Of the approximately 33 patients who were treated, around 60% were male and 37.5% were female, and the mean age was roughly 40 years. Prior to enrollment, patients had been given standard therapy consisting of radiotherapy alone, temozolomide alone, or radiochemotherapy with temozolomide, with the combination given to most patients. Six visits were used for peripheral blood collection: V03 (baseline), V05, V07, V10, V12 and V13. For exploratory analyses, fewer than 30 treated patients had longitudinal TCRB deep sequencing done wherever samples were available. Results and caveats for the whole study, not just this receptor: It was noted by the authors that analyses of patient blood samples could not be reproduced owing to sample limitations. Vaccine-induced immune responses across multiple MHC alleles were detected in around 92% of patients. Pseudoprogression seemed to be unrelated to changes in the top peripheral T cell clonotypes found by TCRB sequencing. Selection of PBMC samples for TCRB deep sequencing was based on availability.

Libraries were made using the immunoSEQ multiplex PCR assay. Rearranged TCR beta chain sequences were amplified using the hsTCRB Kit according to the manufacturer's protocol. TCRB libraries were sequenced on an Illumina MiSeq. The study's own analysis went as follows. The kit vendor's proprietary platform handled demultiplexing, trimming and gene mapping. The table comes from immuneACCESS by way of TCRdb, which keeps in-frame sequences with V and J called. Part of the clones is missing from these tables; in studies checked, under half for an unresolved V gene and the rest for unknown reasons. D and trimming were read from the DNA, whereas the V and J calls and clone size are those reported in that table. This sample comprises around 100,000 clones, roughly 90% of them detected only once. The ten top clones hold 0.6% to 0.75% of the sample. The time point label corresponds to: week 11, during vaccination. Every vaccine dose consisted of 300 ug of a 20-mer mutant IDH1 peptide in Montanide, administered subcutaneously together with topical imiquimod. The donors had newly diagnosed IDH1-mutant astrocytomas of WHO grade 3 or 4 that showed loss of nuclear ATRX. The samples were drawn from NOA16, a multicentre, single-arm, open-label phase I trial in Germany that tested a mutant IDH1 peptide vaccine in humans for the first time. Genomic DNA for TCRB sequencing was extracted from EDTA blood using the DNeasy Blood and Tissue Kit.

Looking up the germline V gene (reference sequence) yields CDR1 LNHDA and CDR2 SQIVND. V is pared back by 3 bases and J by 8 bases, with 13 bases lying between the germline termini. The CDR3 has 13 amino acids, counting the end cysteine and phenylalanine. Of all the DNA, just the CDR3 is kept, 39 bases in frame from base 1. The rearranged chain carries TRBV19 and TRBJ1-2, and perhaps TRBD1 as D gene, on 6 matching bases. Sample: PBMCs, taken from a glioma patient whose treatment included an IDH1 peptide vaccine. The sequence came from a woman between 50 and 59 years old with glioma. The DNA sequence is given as TGTGCCAGTAGTATTGCCAGGGGCTCAGGCTACACCTTC. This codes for CASSIARGSGYTF.